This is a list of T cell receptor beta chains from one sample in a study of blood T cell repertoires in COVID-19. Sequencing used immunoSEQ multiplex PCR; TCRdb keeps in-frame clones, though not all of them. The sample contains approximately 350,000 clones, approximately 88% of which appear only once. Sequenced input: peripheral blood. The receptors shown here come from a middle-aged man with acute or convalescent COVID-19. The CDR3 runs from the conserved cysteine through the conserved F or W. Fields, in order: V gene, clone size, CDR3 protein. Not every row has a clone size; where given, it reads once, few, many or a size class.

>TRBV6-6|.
CASSYTPQGRYGYTF
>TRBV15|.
CATSRDNFKTGGPGETQYF
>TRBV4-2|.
CASSPGQGAPYEQYF
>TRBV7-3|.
CASSSQGTAHTEAFF
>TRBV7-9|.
CASSRVKGLALDYNEQFF
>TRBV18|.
CASSLNAGTGGPGELFF
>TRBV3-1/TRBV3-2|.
CASSQVGGSGYGYTF
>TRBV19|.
CASRPGQGAIGTEAFF
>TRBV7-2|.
CASSLGRNSPLHF
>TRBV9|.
CASSSSPGLAYEQYF
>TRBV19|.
CASSIVGGGADTQYF
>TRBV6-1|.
CASSGRDRGLGTEAFF
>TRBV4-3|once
CASSPKIFGQGFFGNQPQHF
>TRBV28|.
CASREEGSYEQYF
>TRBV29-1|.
CSAGLEADTQYF
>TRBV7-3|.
CASSSRGQGDEQYF
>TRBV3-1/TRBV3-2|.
CASSQEGFGNSYEQYF
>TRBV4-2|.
CASSQDSGGGETQYF
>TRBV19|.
CASSIGPGLKDEKLFF
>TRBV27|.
CASSLLAEISYEQYF
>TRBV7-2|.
CASSLGGKGQPQHF
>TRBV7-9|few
CASSLEGDSIYEQYF
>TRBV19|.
CASRRQSVGNQPQHF
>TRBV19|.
CASSSRQGWSQPQHF
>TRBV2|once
CASSFRGNYGYTF
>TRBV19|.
CASRDRQYSPLHF
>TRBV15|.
CATSRDPGRIMFVADTQYF
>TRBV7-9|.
CASRLAGGQSPDEQFF